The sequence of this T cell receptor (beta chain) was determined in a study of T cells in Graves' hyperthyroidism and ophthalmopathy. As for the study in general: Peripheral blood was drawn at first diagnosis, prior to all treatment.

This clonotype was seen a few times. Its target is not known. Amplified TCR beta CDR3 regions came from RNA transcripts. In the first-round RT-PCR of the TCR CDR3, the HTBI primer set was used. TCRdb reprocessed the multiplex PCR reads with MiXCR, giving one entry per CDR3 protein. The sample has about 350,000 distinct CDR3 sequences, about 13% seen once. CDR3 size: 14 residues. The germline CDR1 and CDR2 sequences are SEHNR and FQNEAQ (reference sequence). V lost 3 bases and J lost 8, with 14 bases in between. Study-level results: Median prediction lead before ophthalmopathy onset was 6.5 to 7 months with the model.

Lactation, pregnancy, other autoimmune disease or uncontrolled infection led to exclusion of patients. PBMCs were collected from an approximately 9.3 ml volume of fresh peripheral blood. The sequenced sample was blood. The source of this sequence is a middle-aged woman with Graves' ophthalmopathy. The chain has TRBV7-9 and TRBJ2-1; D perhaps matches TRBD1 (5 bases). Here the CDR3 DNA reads TGTGCCAGCAGCTTCCCCCGAACAGGCTATGAGCAGTTCTTC. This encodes CASSFPRTGYEQFF.